This T cell receptor beta chain was recovered during a study of beta chain features in type 1 diabetes. Study outcomes and limitations: When Type 1 diabetes patients were examined, their TCRB CDR3s proved moderately but significantly shorter in all four CD4+ subsets. Cells with high TCR expression could be over-represented by cDNA sequencing.

Staining for CD45RO/CCR7/CD25/CD127/CD95/CD27 allowed sorting of CD4+ naive, central memory, regulatory and stem cell-like memory cells. Of note for this clone: What it binds is unknown.

Expressed TCRB transcripts were sequenced because the entire RNA isolate underwent reverse transcription. The protocol was immunoSEQ multiplex PCR, while the TCRdb copy is restricted to in-frame clones and leaves out a portion. The repertoire holds approximately 44,000 clones, with over 50% as singletons. The clonotype was recovered from a woman in her late teens or twenties in good health. Source material: Tregs from blood.

The CDR3 DNA reads as TGTGCCAGCAGCCCGGACTCCGCCTACGAGCAGTACTTC. Translation gives CASSPDSAYEQYF. The gene calls are TRBV7-2 and TRBJ2-7, with D possibly matching TRBD2 (5 bases). The CDR3 runs to 13 residues. V was clipped by 5 bases and J by 2 bases, with 10 bases between them. The germline gives CDR1 SGHTA, CDR2 FQGNSA.